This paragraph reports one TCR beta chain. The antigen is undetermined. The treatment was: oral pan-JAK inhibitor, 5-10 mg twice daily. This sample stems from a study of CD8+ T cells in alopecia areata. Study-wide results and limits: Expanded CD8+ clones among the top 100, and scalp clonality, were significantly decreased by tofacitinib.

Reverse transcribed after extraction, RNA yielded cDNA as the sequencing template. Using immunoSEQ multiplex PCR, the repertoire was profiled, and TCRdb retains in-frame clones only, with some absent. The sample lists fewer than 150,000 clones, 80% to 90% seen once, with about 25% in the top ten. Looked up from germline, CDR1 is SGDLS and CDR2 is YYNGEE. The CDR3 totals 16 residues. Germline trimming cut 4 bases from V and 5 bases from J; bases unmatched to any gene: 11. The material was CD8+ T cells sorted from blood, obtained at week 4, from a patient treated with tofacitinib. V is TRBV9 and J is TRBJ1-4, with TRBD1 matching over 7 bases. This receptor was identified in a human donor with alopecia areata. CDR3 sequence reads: CASSPTSGQPNEKLFF. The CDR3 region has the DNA TGTGCCAGCAGCCCAACCTCGGGACAGCCAAATGAAAAACTGTTTTTT.